This record looks at one T cell receptor beta chain sequence and its context. This CDR3 region has 17 residues. The germline V gene has CDR1 ENHRY and CDR2 SYGVKD. Trimming removed 4 bases from V and 0 bases from J; junction bases left unmatched: 9. Per the original methods: Owing to the provision of junction-only sequences devoid of quality scores by immunoSEQ, filtering differed. The method was immunoSEQ multiplex PCR; TCRdb's version includes in-frame clones alone and lacks a portion of them. The V and J calls and clone size are taken from that table; D and trimming were inferred from the DNA. This sample carries about 2.3 million clones, 85% to 95% of them seen once, and the ten largest clones take more than 0.35%. This entry belongs to a study of shared clonotypes between healthy human individuals. As for the study in general: Three plates were used per donor for CD4 naive, three for CD4 memory, two for CD8 naive and one for CD8 memory.

This receptor was obtained from a man between 18 and 29 years old in good health. Some clones in this sample may be carry-over from other donors' samples. The sample taken for sequencing was naive CD4+ T cells from PBMCs. Specified subset: CD45RA+ positively selected. The rearrangement joins TRBV10-3 to TRBJ2-3; TRBD2 matches at 8 bases. The CDR3 DNA reads TGTGCCATCAGTGTAGACGGGAGGGGACCTAGCACAGATACGCAGTATTTT. The encoded protein is CAISVDGRGPSTDTQYF.